This T cell receptor (beta chain) was profiled in a study of blood T cell repertoires in COVID-19. Profiled with immunoSEQ multiplex PCR; TCRdb holds only in-frame clones, not every one. The sample shows 150,000 to 200,000 clones, around 80% of them seen only once. Trimming cost V 0 bases and J 7 bases; bases outside gene matches: 7. Germline V gene data show CDR1 as MNHEY and CDR2 as SVGEGT. The CDR3 spans 15 residues. The source material was peripheral blood. The rearrangement links TRBV6-2 or TRBV6-3 to TRBJ1-1; TRBD1 aligns across 8 bases. This clonotype was obtained from a woman aged 55-70 years with COVID-19, enrolled during active disease. The CDR3 loop reads CASSYSPGGLGEAFF. CDR3 bases: TGTGCCAGCAGTTACTCGCCAGGGGGCTTAGGTGAAGCTTTCTTT.